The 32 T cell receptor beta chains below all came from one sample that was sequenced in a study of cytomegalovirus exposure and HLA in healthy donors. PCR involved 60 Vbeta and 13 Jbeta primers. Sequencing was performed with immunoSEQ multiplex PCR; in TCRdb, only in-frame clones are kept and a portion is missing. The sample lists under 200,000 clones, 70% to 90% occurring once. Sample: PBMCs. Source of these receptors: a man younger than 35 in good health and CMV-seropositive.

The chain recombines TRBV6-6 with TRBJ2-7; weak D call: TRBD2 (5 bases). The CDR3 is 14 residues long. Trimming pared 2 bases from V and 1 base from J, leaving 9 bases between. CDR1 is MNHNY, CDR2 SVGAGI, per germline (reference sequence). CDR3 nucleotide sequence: TGTGCCAGCAGTTACATCTCGGGATCCTACGAGCAGTACTTC. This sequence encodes CASSYISGSYEQYF.

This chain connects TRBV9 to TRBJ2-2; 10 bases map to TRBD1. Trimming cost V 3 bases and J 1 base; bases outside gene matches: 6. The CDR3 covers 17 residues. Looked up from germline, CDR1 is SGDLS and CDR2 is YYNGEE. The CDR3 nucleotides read TGTGCCAGCAGCGGGAGCCGGGACAGGGGGAACACCGGGGAGCTGTTTTTT. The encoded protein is CASSGSRDRGNTGELFF.

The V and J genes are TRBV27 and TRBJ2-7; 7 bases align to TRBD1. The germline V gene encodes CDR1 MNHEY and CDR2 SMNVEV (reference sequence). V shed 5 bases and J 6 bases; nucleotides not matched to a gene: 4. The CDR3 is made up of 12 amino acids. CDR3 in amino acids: CASSAQGLEQYF. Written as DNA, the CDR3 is TGTGCCAGCAGTGCACAGGGGCTCGAGCAGTACTTC.

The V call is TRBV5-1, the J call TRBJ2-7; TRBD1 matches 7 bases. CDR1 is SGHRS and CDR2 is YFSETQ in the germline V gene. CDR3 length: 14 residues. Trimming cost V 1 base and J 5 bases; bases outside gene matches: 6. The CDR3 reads CASSLQGDIHEQYF. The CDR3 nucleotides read TGCGCCAGCAGCTTGCAGGGGGATATCCACGAGCAGTACTTC. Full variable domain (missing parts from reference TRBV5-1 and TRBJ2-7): KAGVTQTPRYLIKTRGQQVTLSCSPISGHRSVSWYQQTPGQGLQFLFEYFSETQRNKGNFPGRFSGRQFSNSRSEMNVSTLELGDSALYLCASSLQGDIHEQYFGPGTRLTVT.

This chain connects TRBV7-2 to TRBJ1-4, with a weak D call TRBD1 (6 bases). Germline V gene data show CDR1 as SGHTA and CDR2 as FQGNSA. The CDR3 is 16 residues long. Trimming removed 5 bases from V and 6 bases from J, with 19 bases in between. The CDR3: CASSPRLGRGDEKLFF. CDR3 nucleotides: TGTGCCAGCAGCCCCAGGTTAGGCAGGGGAGATGAAAAACTGTTTTTT.

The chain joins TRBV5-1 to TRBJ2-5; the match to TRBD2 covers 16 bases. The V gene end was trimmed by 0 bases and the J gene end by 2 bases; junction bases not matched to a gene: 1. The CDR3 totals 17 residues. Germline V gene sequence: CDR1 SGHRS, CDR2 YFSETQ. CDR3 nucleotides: TGCGCCAGCAGCTTGGAGGGACTAGCGGGGGGGCAAGAGACCCAGTACTTC. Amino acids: CASSLEGLAGGQETQYF.

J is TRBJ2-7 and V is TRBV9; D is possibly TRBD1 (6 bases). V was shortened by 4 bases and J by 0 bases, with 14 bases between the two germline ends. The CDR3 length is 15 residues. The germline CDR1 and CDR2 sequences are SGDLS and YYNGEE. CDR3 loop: CASSPRTDVSYEQYF. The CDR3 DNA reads TGTGCCAGCAGCCCTCGGACAGACGTCTCCTACGAGCAGTACTTC.

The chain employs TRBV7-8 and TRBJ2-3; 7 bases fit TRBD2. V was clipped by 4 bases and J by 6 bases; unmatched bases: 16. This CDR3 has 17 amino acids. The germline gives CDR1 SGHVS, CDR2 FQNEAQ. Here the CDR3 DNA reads TGTGCCAGCAGCTCAAACCCGGGACTAACTCCTAAGGATACGCAGTATTTT. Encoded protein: CASSSNPGLTPKDTQYF.

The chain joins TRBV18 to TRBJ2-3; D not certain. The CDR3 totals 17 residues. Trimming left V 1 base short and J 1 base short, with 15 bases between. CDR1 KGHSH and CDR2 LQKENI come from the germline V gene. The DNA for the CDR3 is TGTGCCAGCTCACCACGTTTGGTAACTGCTGGCACAGATACGCAGTATTTT. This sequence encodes CASSPRLVTAGTDTQYF.

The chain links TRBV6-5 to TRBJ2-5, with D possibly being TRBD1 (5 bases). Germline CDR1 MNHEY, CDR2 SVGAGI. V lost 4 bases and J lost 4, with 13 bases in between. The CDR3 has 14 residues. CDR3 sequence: CASSSLTGGETQYF. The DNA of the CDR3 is TGTGCCAGCAGTTCCCTCACAGGTGGAGAGACCCAGTACTTC.

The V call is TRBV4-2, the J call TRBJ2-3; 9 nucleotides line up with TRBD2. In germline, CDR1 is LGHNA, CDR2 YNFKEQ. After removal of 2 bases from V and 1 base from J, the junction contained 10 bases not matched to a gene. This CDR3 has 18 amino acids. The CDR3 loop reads CASSQTPSRGGGTDTQYF. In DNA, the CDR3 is TGTGCCAGCAGCCAAACCCCGTCACGCGGGGGGGGCACAGATACGCAGTATTTT.

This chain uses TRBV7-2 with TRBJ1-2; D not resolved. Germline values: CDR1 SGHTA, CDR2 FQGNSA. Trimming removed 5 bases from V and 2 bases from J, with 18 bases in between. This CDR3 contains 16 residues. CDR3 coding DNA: TGTGCCAGCAGCCCTGGTTCAGGTACCAACAACTATGGCTACACCTTC. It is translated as CASSPGSGTNNYGYTF.

CDR3 region: CASSSGQGGQPQHF. The CDR3 region has the DNA TGCGCCAGCAGCTCCGGACAGGGAGGGCAGCCCCAGCATTTT. The chain combines TRBV5-1 with TRBJ1-5; 8 bases agree with TRBD1. Germline V gene data show CDR1 as SGHRS and CDR2 as YFSETQ. Trimming cost V 3 bases and J 7 bases; bases outside gene matches: 6. The CDR3 covers 14 residues.

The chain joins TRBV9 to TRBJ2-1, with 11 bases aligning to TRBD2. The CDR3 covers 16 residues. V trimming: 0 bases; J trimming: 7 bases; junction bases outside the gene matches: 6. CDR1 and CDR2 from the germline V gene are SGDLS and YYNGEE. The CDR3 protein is CASSVASTSGVNEQFF. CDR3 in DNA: TGTGCCAGCAGCGTAGCTTCGACTAGCGGGGTGAATGAGCAGTTCTTC.

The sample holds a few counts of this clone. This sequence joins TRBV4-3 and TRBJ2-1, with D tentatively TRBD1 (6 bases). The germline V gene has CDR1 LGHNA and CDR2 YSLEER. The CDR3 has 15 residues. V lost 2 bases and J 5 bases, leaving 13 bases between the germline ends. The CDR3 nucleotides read TGCGCCAGCAGCCAACAGGGGACCACGAACAATGAGCAGTTCTTC. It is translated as CASSQQGTTNNEQFF.

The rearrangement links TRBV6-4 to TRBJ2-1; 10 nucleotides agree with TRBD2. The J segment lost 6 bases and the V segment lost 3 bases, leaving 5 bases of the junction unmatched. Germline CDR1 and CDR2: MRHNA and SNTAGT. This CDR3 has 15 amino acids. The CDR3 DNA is TGTGCCAGCAGTGATCAGCGGGGGGGGATCAATGAGCAGTTCTTC. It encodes CASSDQRGGINEQFF.

CDR3 protein: CASSRTTGTEVGYTF. As DNA, the CDR3 is TGTGCCAGCAGCCGAACCACAGGGACCGAGGTCGGCTACACCTTC. This rearrangement joins TRBV7-2 to TRBJ1-2; tentatively, D is TRBD1 (6 bases). CDR3 length: 15 amino acids. With 5 bases removed from V and 8 bases from J, the gap between germline ends came to 21 bases. CDR1 SGHTA and CDR2 FQGNSA come from the germline V gene. Looking up the rest from reference TRBV7-2 and TRBJ1-2 gives the full variable domain: GAGVSQSPSNKVTEKGKDVELRCDPISGHTALYWYRQSLGQGLEFLIYFQGNSAPDKSGLPSDRFSAERTGGSVSTLTIQRTQQEDSAVYLCASSRTTGTEVGYTFGSGTRLTVV.

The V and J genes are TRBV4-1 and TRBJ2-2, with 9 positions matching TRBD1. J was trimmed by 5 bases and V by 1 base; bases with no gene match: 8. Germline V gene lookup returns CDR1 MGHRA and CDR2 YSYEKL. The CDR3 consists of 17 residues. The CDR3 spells CASSQVNRGRKTGELFF. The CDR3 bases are TGCGCCAGCAGCCAAGTAAACAGGGGGCGAAAAACCGGGGAGCTGTTTTTT.

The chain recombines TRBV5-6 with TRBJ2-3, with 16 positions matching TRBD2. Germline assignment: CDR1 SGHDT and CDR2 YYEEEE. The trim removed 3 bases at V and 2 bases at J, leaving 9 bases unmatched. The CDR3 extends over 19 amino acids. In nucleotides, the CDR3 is TGTGCCAGCAGCTCCCAGGGACTAGCGGGGGGGCCTACCACAGATACGCAGTATTTT. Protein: CASSSQGLAGGPTTDTQYF.

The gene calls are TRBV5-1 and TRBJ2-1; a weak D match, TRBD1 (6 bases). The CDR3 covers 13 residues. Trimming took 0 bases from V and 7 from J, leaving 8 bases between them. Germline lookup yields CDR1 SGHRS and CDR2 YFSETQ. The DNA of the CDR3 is TGCGCCAGCAGCTTGGAACAGGGAAATGAGCAGTTCTTC. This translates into CASSLEQGNEQFF.

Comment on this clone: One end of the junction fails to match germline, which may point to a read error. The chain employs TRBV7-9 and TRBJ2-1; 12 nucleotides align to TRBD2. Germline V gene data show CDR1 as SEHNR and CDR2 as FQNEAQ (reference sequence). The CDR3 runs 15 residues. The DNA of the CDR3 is TGTGCCAGCAGCCTAGCGGGGGGGCGAGACAATGAGCAGTTCTTC. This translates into CASSLAGGRDNEQFF.

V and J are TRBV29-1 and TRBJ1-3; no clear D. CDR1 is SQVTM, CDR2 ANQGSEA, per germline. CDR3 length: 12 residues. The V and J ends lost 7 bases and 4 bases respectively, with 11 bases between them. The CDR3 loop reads CSARTGGNTIYF. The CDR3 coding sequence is TGCAGCGCCCGGACGGGAGGAAACACCATATATTTT.

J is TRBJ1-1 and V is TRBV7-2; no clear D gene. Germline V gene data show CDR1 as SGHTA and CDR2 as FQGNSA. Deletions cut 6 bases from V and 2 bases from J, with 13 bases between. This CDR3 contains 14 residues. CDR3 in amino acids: CASRQTLLNTEAFF. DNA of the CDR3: TGTGCCAGCAGACAGACGCTTCTTAACACTGAAGCTTTCTTT.

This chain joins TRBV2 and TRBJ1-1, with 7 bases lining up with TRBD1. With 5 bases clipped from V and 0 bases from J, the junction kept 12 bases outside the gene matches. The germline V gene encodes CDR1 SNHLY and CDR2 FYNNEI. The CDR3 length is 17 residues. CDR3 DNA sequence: TGTGCCAGCAGTTCTCAGGGACAGCGGCGGTTGAACACTGAAGCTTTCTTT. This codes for CASSSQGQRRLNTEAFF.

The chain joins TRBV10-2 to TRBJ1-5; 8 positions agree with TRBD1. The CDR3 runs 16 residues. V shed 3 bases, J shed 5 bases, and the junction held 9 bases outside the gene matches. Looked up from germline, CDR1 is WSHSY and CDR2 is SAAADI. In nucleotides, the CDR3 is TGCGCCAGCAGTGATCGGACAGGGCGCTATCATCAGCCCCAGCATTTT. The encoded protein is CASSDRTGRYHQPQHF.

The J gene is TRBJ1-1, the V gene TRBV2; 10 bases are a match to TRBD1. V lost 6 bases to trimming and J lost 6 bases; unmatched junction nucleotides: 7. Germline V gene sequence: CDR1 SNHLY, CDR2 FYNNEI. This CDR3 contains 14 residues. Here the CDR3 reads CASRTGQGDPEAFF. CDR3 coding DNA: TGTGCCAGCAGGACAGGACAGGGGGATCCTGAAGCTTTCTTT.

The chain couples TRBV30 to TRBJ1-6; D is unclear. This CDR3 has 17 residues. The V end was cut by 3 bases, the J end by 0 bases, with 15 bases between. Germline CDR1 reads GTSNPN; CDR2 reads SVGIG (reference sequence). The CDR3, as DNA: TGTGCCTGGAGGGCGGGGAAGCTCAGCTCCTATAATTCACCCCTCCACTTT. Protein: CAWRAGKLSSYNSPLHF. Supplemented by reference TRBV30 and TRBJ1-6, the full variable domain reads SQTIHQWPATLVQPVGSPLSLECTVEGTSNPNLYWYRQAAGRGLQLLFYSVGIGQISSEVPQNLSASRPQDRQFILSSKKLLLSDSGFYLCAWRAGKLSSYNSPLHFGNGTRLTVT.

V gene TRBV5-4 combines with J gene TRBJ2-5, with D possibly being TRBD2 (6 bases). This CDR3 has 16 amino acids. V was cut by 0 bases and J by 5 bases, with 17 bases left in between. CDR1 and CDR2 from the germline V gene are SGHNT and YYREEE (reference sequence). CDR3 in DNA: TGTGCCAGCAGCTTGGCCGGGCGGGGAAAGAAGGAGACCCAGTACTTC. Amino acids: CASSLAGRGKKETQYF.

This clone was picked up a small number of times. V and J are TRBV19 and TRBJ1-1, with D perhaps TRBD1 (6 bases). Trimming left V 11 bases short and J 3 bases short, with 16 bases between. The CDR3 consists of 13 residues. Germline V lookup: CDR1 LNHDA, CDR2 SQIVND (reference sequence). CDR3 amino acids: CAGRGLGDTEAFF. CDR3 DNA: TGTGCCGGCAGGGGCCTCGGGGACACTGAAGCTTTCTTT.

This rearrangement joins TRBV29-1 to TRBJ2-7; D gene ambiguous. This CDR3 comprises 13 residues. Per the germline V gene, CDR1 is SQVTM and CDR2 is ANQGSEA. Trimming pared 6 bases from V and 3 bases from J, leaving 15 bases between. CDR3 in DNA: TGCAGCGTACGAAGGTCGGAGAACTACGAGCAGTACTTC. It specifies CSVRRSENYEQYF.

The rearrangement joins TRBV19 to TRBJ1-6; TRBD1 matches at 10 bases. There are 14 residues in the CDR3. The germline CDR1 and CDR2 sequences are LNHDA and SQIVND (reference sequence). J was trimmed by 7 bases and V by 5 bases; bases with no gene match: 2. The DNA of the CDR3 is TGTGCCAGTAGTCTGGGACAGGGGAATTCACCCCTCCACTTT. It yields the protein CASSLGQGNSPLHF. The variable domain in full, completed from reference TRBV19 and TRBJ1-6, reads DGGITQSPKYLFRKEGQNVTLSCEQNLNHDAMYWYRQDPGQGLRLIYYSQIVNDFQKGDIAEGYSVSREKKESFPLTVTSAQKNPTAFYLCASSLGQGNSPLHFGNGTRLTVT.

The CDR3 region is CASSVGGEAAKNIQYF. Here the CDR3 DNA reads TGTGCCAGCAGCGTAGGGGGAGAAGCGGCCAAAAACATTCAGTACTTC. The chain combines TRBV9 with TRBJ2-4; TRBD2 is a possible D gene (5 bases). This CDR3 comprises 16 residues. From germline, CDR1 is SGDLS and CDR2 YYNGEE. V gave up 0 bases and J gave up 1 base, with 11 bases separating them.